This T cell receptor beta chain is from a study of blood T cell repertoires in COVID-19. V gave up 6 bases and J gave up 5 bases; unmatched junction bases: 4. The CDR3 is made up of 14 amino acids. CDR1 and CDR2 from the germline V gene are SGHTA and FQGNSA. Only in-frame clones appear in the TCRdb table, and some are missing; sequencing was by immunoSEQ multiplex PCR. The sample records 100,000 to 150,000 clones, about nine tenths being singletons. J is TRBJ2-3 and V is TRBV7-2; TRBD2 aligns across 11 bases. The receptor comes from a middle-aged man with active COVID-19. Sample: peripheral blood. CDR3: CASSSGGAGDTQYF. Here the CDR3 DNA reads TGTGCCAGCAGTAGCGGGGGGGCAGGAGATACGCAGTATTTT. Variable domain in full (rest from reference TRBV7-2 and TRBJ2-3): GAGVSQSPSNKVTEKGKDVELRCDPISGHTALYWYRQSLGQGLEFLIYFQGNSAPDKSGLPSDRFSAERTGGSVSTLTIQRTQQEDSAVYLCASSSGGAGDTQYFGPGTRLTVL.